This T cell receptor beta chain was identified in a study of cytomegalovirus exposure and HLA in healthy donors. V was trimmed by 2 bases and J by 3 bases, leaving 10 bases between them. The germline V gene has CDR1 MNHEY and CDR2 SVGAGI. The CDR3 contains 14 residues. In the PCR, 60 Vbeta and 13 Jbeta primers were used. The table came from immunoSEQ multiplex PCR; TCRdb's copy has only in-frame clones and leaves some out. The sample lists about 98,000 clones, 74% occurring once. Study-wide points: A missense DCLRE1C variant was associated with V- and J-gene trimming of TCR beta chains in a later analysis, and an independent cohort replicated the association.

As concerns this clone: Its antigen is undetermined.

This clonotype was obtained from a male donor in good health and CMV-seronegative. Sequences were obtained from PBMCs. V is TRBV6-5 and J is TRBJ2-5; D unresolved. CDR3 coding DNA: TGTGCCAGCAGTTACAGTGAGATGGAAGAGACCCAGTACTTC. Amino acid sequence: CASSYSEMEETQYF.